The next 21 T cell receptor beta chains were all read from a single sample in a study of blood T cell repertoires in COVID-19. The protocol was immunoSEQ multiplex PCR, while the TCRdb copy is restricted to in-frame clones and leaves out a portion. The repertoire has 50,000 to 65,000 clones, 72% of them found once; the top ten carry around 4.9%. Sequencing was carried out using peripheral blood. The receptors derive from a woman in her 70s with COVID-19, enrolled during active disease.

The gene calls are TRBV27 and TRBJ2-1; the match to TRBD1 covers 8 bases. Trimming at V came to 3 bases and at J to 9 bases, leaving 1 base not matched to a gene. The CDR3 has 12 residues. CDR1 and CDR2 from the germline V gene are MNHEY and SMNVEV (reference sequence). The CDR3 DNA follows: TGTGCCAGCAGTTTCAGGGGGCGTGAGCAGTTCTTC. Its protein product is CASSFRGREQFF.

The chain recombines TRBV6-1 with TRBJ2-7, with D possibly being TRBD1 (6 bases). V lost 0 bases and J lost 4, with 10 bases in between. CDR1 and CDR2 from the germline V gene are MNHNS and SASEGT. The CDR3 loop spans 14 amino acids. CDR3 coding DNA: TGTGCCAGCAGTGAAGCGGGGGCAGAATACGAGCAGTACGTC. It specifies CASSEAGAEYEQYV.

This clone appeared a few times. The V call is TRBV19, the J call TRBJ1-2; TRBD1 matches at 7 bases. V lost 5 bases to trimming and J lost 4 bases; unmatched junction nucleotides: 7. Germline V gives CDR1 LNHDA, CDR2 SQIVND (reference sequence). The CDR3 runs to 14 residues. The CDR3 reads CASSPGGLSYGYTF. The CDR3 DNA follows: TGTGCCAGTAGTCCAGGGGGTTTGAGCTATGGCTACACCTTC.

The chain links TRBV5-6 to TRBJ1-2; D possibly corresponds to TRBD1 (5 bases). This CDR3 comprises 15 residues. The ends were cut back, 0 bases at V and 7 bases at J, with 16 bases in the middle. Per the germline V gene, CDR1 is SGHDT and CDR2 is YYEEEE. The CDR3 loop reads CASSLVGGPPLGYTF. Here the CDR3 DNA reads TGTGCCAGCAGCTTGGTGGGGGGACCCCCGCTTGGCTACACCTTC.

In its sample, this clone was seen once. CDR3 amino acids: CATSRENTHRGDEKLFF. The CDR3 DNA reads TGTGCCACCAGCAGAGAGAACACTCACAGGGGGGATGAAAAACTGTTTTTT. The chain has TRBV15 and TRBJ1-4, with TRBD1 matching over 8 bases. Unmatched junction bases numbered 9, after V lost 0 bases and J lost 6 bases. Germline CDR1 reads LNHNV; CDR2 reads YYDKDF (reference sequence). The length of the CDR3 is 17 residues.

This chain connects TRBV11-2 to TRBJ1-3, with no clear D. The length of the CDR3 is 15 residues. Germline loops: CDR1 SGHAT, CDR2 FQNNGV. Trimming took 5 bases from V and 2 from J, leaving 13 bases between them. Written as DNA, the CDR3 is TGTGCCAGCAGCACCTATGTCGGTGCTGGAAACACCATATATTTT. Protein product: CASSTYVGAGNTIYF.

CDR3 sequence reads: CASSPGTGHLNTEAFF. In nucleotides, the CDR3 is TGTGCCAGCAGCCCGGGGACAGGACACTTGAACACTGAAGCTTTCTTT. V gene TRBV11-2 combines with J gene TRBJ1-1; 8 bases match TRBD1. Germline CDR1 SGHAT, CDR2 FQNNGV. The CDR3 is 16 amino acids. V shed 5 bases and J 0 bases; nucleotides not matched to a gene: 8.

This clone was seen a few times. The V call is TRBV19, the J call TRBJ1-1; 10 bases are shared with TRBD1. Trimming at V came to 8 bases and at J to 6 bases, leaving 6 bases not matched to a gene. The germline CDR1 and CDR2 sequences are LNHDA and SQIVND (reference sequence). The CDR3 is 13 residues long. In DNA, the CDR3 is TGTGCCAGTCGGGACAGGGGAGGCGCTGAAGCTTTCTTT. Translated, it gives CASRDRGGAEAFF.

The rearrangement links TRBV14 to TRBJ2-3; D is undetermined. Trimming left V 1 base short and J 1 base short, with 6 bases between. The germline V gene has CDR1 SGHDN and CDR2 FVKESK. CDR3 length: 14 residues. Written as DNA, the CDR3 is TGTGCCAGCAGCCAAGTTGAGGGCACAGATACGCAGTATTTT. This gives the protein CASSQVEGTDTQYF.

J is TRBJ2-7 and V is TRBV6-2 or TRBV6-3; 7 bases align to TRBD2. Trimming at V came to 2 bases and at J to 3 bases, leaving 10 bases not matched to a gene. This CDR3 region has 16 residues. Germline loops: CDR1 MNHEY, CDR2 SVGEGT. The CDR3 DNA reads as TGTGCCAGCAGTTACGAGTTCGCGGGGAGGGGCTACGAGCAGTACTTC. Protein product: CASSYEFAGRGYEQYF.

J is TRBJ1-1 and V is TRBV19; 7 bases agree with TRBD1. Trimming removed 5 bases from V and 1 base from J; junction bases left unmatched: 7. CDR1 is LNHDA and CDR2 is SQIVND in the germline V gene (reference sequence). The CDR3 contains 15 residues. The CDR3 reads CASSHRTGSNTEAFF. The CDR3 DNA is TGTGCCAGTAGTCACCGGACAGGCTCGAACACTGAAGCTTTCTTT. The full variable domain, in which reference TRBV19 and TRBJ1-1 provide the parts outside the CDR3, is DGGITQSPKYLFRKEGQNVTLSCEQNLNHDAMYWYRQDPGQGLRLIYYSQIVNDFQKGDIAEGYSVSREKKESFPLTVTSAQKNPTAFYLCASSHRTGSNTEAFFGQGTRLTVV.

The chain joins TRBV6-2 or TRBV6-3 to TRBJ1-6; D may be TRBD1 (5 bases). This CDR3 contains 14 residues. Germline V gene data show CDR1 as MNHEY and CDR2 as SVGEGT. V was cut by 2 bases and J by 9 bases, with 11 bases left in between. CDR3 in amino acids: CASSYQGSGSPLHF. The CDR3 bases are TGTGCCAGCAGTTACCAGGGTAGCGGTTCACCCCTCCACTTT.

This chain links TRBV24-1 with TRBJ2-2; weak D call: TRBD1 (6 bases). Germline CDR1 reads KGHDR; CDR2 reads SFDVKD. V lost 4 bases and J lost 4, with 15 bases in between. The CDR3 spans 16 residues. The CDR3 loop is CATSEVRQGSTGELFF. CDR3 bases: TGTGCCACCAGTGAAGTTAGGCAGGGGTCCACCGGGGAGCTGTTTTTT.

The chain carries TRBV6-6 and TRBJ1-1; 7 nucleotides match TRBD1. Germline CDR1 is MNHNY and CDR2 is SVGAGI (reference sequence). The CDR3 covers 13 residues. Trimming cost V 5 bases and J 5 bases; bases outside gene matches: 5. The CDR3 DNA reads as TGTGCCAGCAGTAAGACAGGGCGGACTGAAGCTTTCTTT. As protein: CASSKTGRTEAFF.

The CDR3 loop reads CASSISLMNTEAFF. The DNA for the CDR3 is TGTGCCAGTAGTATCTCCCTTATGAACACTGAAGCTTTCTTT. The rearrangement joins TRBV19 to TRBJ1-1, with D unresolved. V was trimmed by 3 bases and J by 0 bases, leaving 8 bases between them. CDR3 length: 14 residues. Germline V gene lookup returns CDR1 LNHDA and CDR2 SQIVND (reference sequence). The variable domain in full, with the rest retrieved from reference TRBV19 and TRBJ1-1, is DGGITQSPKYLFRKEGQNVTLSCEQNLNHDAMYWYRQDPGQGLRLIYYSQIVNDFQKGDIAEGYSVSREKKESFPLTVTSAQKNPTAFYLCASSISLMNTEAFFGQGTRLTVV.

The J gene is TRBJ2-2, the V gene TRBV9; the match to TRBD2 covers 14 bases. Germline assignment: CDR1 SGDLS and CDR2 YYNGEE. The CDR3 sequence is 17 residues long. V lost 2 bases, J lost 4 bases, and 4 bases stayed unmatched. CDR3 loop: CASSVSGTSGSTGELFF. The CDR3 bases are TGTGCCAGCAGCGTCTCCGGGACTAGCGGGAGCACCGGGGAGCTGTTTTTT. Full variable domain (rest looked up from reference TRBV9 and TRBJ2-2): DSGVTQTPKHLITATGQRVTLRCSPRSGDLSVYWYQQSLDQGLQFLIQYYNGEERAKGNILERFSAQQFPDLHSELNLSSLELGDSALYFCASSVSGTSGSTGELFFGEGSRLTVL.

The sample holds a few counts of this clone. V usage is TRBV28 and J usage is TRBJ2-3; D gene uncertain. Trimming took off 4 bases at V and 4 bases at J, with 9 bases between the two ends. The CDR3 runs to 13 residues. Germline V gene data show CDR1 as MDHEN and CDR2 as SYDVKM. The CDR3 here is CASSSRPADTQYF. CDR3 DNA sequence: TGTGCCAGCAGTTCCAGGCCCGCAGATACGCAGTATTTT.

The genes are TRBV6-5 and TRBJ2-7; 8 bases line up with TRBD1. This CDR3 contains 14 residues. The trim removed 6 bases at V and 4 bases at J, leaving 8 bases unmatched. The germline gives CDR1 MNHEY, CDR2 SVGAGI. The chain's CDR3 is CASRLFGQGYEQYF. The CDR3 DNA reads TGTGCCAGCAGGCTTTTCGGACAGGGTTACGAGCAGTACTTC.

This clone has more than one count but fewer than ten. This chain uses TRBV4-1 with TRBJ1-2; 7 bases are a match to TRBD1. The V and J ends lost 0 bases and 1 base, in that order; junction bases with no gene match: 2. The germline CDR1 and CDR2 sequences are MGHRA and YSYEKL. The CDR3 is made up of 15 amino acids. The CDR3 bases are TGCGCCAGCAGCCAAGAACAGGGGATTAACTATGGCTACACCTTC. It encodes CASSQEQGINYGYTF.

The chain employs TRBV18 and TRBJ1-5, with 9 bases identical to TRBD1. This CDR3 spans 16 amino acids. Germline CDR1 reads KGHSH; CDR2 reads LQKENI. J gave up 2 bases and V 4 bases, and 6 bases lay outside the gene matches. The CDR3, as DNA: TGTGCCAGCTCACAGGACAGGGGTAATGGCAATCAGCCCCAGCATTTT. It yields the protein CASSQDRGNGNQPQHF.

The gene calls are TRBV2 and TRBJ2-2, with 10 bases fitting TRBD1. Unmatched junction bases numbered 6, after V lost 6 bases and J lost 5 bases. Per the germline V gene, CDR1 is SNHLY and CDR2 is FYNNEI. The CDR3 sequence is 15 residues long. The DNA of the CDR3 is TGTGCCAGCAGAGTGGACAGGGGGGGTACCGGGGAGCTGTTTTTT. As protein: CASRVDRGGTGELFF.